This T cell receptor (beta chain) was retrieved from a study of blood T cell repertoires in COVID-19. Per the study methods: Reference gene primer amplification yielded estimated nucleated cell counts. Method: immunoSEQ multiplex PCR; TCRdb's copy keeps in-frame clones and lacks some. The DNA was the basis for D and trimming; V, J and clone size are from that table. The table includes approximately 170,000 clones, approximately 85% detected once. This CDR3 spans 15 amino acids. Trimming took 5 bases from V and 4 from J; bases not matched to a gene: 8. Germline V gene sequence: CDR1 SEHNR, CDR2 FQNEAQ (reference sequence).

The TCR sequence derives from a man between 60 and 70 years old who had recovered from COVID-19. The chain is built from TRBV7-9 and TRBJ1-1, with 9 bases identical to TRBD1. Sample: peripheral blood. The CDR3 region has the DNA TGTGCCAGCAGCCAAAGACAGGGGGTGAGCACTGAAGCTTTCTTT. Encoded protein: CASSQRQGVSTEAFF.